This entry concerns a single TCR beta chain. Its specificity is unknown. TCRdb processed the 5' RACE reads anew with MiXCR; each CDR3 protein has one entry. The profile shows about 240,000 distinct CDR3 sequences, 7.5% of them singletons. The sample is drawn from a study of identical twins. Study results and limitations: Researchers reported excess low generation probability among twin-shared out-of-frame alpha sequences. Memory repertoires showed no such pattern, whereas abundant cord blood beta clonotypes carried fewer insertions.

The same data also contributed to another study, on yellow fever vaccine responses in identical twins.

The sequencing input was CD8+ T cells sorted from blood. The sequence derives from a woman in her late teens or twenties in good health.

The CDR3 sequence: CASSENPITEQYF. In DNA, the CDR3 is TGTGCCAGTAGCGAGAACCCTATAACGGAGCAGTACTTC. V is TRBV2 and J is TRBJ2-7; tentatively, D is TRBD2 (5 bases). Trimming stripped 9 bases from V and 7 bases from J, with 19 bases between. From germline, CDR1 is SNHLY and CDR2 FYNNEI. The CDR3 loop spans 13 amino acids.